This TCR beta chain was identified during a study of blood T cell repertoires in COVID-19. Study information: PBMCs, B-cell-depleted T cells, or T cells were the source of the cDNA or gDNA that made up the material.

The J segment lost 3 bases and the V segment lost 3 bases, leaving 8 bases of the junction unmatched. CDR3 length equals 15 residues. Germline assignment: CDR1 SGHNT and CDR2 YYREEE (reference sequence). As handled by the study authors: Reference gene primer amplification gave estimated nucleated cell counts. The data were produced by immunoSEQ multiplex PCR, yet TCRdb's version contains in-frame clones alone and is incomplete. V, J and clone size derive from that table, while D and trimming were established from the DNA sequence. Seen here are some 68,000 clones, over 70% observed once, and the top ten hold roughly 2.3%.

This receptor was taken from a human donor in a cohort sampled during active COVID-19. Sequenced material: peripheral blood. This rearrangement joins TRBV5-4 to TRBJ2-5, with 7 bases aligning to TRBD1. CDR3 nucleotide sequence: TGTGCCAGCAGCTACCCCGGGGACAGAAAAGAGACCCAGTACTTC. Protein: CASSYPGDRKETQYF.